This T cell receptor beta chain was captured in a study of Ad26.COV2.S vaccination and SARS-CoV-2 variants. Overall study results and limits: Those who received the vaccine showed greater spike-specific TCR breadth than those given placebo.

The CDR3 totals 16 residues. The V gene's germline CDR1 is SGHAT and CDR2 FQNNGV. V shed 1 base and J 4 bases; nucleotides not matched to a gene: 6. On this clone itself: Its antigen is unknown.

Clones were sequenced by immunoSEQ multiplex PCR, and TCRdb holds only the in-frame ones, with some missing. The data contain roughly 250,000 clones, around 85% of them seen just once; the ten biggest clones take up less than 3.5%. Stated treatment: 15 to 20 received Ad26.COV2.S at low or high dose, single or two shots; about 5 received placebo; per-sample allocation not given. Samples were taken on day 63 after the first vaccine or placebo injection. SARS-CoV-2 spike from the Wuhan strain was encoded by the vaccine, an Ad26 vector. This TCR came from a person aged 18 to 59 who received the Ad26.COV2.S COVID-19 vaccine or a placebo. The material sequenced was peripheral blood, taken in a trial of Ad26.COV2.S vaccine versus placebo. The chain employs TRBV11-2 and TRBJ2-2, with 7 bases that match TRBD2. In nucleotides, the CDR3 is TGTGCCAGCAGCTTAGGAGTAGCGGGTCCCACCGGGGAGCTGTTTTTT. Encoded protein: CASSLGVAGPTGELFF.